This T cell receptor beta chain comes out of a study of blood T cells in healthy people across ages. General study points: Possibly confounding the expanded clonotype changes was the fact that donor CMV status was unknown.

A sample-barcoded 5' primer and a J-beta primer mix were used in a second PCR of about 6 to 12 cycles. Each cDNA molecule received a tag from a template-switch adaptor that had 12 random nucleotides. TCRdb reprocessed the 5' RACE reads with MiXCR, giving one entry per CDR3 protein. The repertoire consists of 800,000 to 1,300,000 distinct CDR3 sequences, with around 25% occurring once and the leading ten covering 0.65% to 0.95%. In the case of this clonotype: What it binds is not known.

The CDR3 has 15 amino acids. Germline V CDR1 and CDR2: SQVTM, ANQGSEA. With 1 base clipped from V and 4 bases from J, the junction kept 7 bases outside the gene matches. This sample also appeared in a second study, on T cells of mothers and their children.

Sequencing input: blood. This sequence originates from a girl aged 2-10 years in good health. The chain is built from TRBV29-1 and TRBJ2-5; TRBD2 matches 9 bases. The CDR3 DNA is TGCAGCGTTGAAGTCCCGCGGGAGGGCCGAGAGACCCAGTACTTC. Translated, it gives CSVEVPREGRETQYF. The full variable domain, completed using reference TRBV29-1 and TRBJ2-5, is SAVISQKPSRDICQRGTSLTIQCQVDSQVTMMFWYRQQPGQSLTLIATANQGSEATYESGFVIDKFPISRPNLTFSTLTVSNMSPEDSSIYLCSVEVPREGRETQYFGPGTRLLVL.